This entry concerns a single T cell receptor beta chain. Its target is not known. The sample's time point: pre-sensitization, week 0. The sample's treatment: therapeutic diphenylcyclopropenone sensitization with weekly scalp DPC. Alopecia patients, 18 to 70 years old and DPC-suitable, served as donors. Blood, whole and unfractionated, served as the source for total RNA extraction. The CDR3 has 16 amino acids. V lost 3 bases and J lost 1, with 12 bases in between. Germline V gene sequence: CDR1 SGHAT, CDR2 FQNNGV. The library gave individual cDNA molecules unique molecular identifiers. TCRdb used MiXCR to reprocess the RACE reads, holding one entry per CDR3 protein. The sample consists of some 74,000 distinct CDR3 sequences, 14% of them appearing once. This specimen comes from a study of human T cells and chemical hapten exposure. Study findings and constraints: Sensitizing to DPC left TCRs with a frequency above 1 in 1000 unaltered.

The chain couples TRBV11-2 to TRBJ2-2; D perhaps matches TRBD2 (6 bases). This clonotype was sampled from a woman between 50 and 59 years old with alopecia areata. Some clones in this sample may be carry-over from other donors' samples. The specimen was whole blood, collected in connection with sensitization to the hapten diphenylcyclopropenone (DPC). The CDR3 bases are TGTGCCAGCAGCTTGCCGGGACTCATGAACACCGGGGAGCTGTTTTTT. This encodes CASSLPGLMNTGELFF.